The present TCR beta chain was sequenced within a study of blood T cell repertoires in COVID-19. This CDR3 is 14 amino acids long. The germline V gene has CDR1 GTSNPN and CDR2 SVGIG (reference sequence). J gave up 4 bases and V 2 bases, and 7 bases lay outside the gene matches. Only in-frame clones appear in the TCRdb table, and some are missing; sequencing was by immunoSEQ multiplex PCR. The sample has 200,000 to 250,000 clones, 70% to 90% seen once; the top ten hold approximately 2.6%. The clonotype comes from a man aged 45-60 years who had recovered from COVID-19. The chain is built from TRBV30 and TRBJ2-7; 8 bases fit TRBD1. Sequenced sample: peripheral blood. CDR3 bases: TGTGCCTGGAGTCCGTGGACAGGGCCTTACGAGCAGTACTTC. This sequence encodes CAWSPWTGPYEQYF. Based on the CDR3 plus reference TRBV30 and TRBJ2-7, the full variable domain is SQTIHQWPATLVQPVGSPLSLECTVEGTSNPNLYWYRQAAGRGLQLLFYSVGIGQISSEVPQNLSASRPQDRQFILSSKKLLLSDSGFYLCAWSPWTGPYEQYFGPGTRLTVT.